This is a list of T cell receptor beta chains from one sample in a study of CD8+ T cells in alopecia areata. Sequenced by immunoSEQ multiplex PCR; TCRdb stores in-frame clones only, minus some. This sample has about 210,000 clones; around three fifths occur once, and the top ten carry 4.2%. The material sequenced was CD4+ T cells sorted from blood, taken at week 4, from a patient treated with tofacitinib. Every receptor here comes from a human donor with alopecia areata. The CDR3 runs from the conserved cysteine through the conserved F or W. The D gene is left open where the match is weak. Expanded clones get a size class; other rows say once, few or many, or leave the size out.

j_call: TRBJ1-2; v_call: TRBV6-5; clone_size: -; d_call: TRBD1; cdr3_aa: CASSSDRTGIGYTF; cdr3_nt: TGTGCCAGCAGTTCCGACAGGACAGGGATCGGCTACACCTTC
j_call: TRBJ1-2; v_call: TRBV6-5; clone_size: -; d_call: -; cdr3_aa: CASRVSGYGYTF; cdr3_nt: TGTGCCAGCAGGGTTTCAGGCTATGGCTACACCTTC
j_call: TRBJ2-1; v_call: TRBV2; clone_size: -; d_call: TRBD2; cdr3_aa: CASRASGGVPEQFF; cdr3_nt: TGTGCCAGCAGGGCTAGCGGGGGAGTCCCTGAGCAGTTCTTC
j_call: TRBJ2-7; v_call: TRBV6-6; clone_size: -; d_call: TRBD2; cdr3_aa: CASKSGEAYYEQYF; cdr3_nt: TGTGCCAGCAAGAGCGGGGAAGCATACTACGAGCAGTACTTC
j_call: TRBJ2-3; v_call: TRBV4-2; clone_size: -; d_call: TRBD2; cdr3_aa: CASSQNPGGPDTQYF; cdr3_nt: TGTGCCAGCAGCCAAAATCCGGGGGGGCCAGATACGCAGTATTTT
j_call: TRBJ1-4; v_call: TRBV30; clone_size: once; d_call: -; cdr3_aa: CAWSEGFNEKLFF; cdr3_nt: TGTGCCTGGAGTGAAGGGTTTAATGAAAAACTGTTTTTT
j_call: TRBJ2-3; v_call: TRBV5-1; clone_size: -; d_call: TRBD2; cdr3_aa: CASGAGGLTDTQYF; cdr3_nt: TGCGCCAGCGGAGCGGGGGGGCTCACAGATACGCAGTATTTT
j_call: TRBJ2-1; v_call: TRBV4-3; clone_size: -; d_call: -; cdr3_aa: CASSRATGWNEQFF; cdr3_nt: TGCGCCAGCAGCCGAGCGACGGGCTGGAATGAGCAGTTCTTC
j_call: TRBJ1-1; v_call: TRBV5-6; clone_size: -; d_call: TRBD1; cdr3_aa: CASSPSGQMNTEAFF; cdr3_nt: TGTGCCAGCAGCCCCTCGGGACAGATGAACACTGAAGCTTTCTTT
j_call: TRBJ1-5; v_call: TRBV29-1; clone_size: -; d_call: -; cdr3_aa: CSVGSGNQPQHF; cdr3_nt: TGCAGCGTTGGGTCCGGCAATCAGCCCCAGCATTTT
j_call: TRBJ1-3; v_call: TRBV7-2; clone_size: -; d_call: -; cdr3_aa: CASRGVGNTIYF; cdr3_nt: TGTGCCAGCAGGGGGGTGGGAAACACCATATATTTT
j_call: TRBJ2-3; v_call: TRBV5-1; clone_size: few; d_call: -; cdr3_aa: CASSLQGHTDTQYF; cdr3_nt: TGCGCCAGCAGCTTACAGGGACACACAGATACGCAGTATTTT
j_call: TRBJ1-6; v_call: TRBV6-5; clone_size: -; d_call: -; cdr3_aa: CASSANNSPLHF; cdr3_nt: TGTGCCAGCAGTGCGAATAATTCACCCCTCCACTTT
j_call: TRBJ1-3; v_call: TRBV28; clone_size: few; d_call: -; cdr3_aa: CASSFRVGRSSGNTIYF; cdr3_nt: TGTGCCAGCAGTTTCAGGGTTGGGCGGAGCTCTGGAAACACCATATATTTT
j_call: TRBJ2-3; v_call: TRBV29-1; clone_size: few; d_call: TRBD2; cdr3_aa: CSVAIIAGGNTDTQYF; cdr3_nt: TGCAGCGTAGCTATCATTGCGGGGGGAAACACAGATACGCAGTATTTT
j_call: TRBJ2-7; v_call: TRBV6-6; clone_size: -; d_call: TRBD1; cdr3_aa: CASTTRSGQGLYEQYF; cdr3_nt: TGTGCCAGCACCACCCGGTCGGGACAGGGACTCTACGAGCAGTACTTC
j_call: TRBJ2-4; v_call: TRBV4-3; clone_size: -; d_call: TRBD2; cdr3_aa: CASSQETAGGPSYF; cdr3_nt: TGCGCCAGCAGCCAAGAGACAGCGGGGGGCCCTTCGTACTTC
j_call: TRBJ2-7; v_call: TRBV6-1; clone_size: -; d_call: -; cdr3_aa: CASIGEGVYEQYF; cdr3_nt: TGTGCCAGCATCGGCGAAGGTGTCTACGAGCAGTACTTC
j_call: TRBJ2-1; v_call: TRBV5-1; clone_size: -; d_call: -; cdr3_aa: CASSLELGTNEQFF; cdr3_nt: TGCGCCAGCAGCTTGGAGTTAGGGACCAATGAGCAGTTCTTC
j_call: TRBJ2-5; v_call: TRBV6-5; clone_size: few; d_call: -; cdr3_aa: CASCDSFQETQYF; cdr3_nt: TGTGCCAGCTGTGACAGCTTCCAAGAGACCCAGTACTTC
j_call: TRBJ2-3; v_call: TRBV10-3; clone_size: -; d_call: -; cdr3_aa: CAISGGPGKPYTQYF; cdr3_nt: TGTGCCATCAGCGGGGGCCCAGGGAAGCCATATACGCAGTATTTT
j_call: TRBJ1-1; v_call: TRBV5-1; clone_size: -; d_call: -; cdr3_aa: CASSLSRQSGEAFF; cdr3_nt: TGCGCCAGCAGCCTCTCCCGACAGAGCGGTGAAGCTTTCTTT
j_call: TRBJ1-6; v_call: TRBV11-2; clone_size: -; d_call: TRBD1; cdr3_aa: CASSLERDRNNSPLHF; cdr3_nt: TGTGCCAGCAGCTTAGAAAGGGACAGAAATAATTCACCCCTCCACTTT
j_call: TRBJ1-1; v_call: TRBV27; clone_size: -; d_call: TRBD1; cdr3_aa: CASSTRTGPTEAFF; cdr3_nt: TGTGCCAGCAGTACGAGGACAGGGCCAACTGAAGCTTTCTTT
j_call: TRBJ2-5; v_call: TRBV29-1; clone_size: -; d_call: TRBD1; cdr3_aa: CSVEDREETQYF; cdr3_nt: TGCAGCGTTGAGGACAGGGAAGAGACCCAGTACTTC
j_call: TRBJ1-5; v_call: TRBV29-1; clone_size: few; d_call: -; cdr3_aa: CSVGDINQPQHF; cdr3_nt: TGCAGCGTTGGAGACATCAATCAGCCCCAGCATTTT
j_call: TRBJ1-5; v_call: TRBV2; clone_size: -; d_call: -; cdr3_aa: CASSQQQYSNQPQHF; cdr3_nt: TGTGCCAGCAGCCAACAGCAGTATAGCAATCAGCCCCAGCATTTT
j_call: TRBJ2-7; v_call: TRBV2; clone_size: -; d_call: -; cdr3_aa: CASSEGTGSKQYF; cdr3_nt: TGTGCCAGCAGTGAAGGTACGGGGTCCAAGCAGTACTTC
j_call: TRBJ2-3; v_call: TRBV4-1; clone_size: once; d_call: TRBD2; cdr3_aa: CASSPQPNQGGGSTDTQYF; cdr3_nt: TGCGCCAGCAGCCCTCAGCCTAACCAAGGCGGGGGGAGCACAGATACGCAGTATTTT
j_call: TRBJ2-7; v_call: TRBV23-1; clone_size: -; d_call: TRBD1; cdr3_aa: CASSHSPGQGDYEQYF; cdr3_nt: TGCGCCAGCAGTCACTCCCCGGGACAGGGTGATTACGAGCAGTACTTC
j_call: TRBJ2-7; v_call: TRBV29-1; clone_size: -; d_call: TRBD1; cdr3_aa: CSAQVGGSSYEQYF; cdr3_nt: TGCAGCGCTCAAGTAGGGGGCTCGTCCTACGAGCAGTACTTC
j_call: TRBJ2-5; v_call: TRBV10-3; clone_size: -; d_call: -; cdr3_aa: CAISDREETQYF; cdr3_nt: TGTGCCATCAGTGATCGAGAGGAGACCCAGTACTTC
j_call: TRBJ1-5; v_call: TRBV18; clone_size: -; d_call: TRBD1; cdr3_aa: CASSQDRGRQPQHF; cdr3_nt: TGTGCCAGCTCGCAGGACAGGGGGCGGCAGCCCCAGCATTTT
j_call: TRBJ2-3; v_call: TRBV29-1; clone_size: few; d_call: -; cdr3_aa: CSGEVPGRDTQYF; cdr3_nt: TGCAGCGGAGAGGTTCCAGGGAGGGATACGCAGTATTTT
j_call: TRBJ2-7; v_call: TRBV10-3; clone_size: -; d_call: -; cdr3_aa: CAISGWGPVDSYEQYF; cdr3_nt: TGTGCCATCAGTGGGTGGGGGCCAGTCGATTCCTACGAGCAGTACTTC
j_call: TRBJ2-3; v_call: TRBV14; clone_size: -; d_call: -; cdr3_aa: CASSSALGGADTQYF; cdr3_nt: TGTGCCAGCAGTTCCGCTCTAGGGGGTGCAGATACGCAGTATTTT
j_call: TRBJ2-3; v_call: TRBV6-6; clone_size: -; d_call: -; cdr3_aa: CASRDYTDTQYF; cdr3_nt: TGTGCCAGCAGAGACTACACAGATACGCAGTATTTT
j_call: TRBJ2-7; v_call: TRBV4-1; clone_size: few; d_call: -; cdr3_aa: CASSQGGTGSPREQYF; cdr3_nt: TGCGCCAGCAGCCAGGGGGGGACAGGTTCCCCTCGGGAGCAGTACTTC
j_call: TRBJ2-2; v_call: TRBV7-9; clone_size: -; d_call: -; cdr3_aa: CASSFLANGELFF; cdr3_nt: TGTGCCAGCAGCTTCCTAGCGAACGGGGAGCTGTTTTTT
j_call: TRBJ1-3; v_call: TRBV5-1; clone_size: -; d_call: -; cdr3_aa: CASSLVGARPENTIYF; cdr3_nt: TGCGCCAGCAGCTTGGTAGGGGCCCGGCCGGAAAACACCATATATTTT
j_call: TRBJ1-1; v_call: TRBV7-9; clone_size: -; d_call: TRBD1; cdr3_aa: CASSLVARQGRDTEAFF; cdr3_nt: TGTGCCAGCAGCTTAGTAGCCCGACAGGGTCGGGACACTGAAGCTTTCTTT
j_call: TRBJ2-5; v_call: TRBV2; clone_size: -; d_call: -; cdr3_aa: CASNPTRPSSETQYF; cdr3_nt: TGTGCCAGCAATCCGACTAGACCCTCCTCAGAGACCCAGTACTTC
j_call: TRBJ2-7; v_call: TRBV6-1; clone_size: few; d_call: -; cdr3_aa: CASYYYEQYF; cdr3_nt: TGTGCCAGCTATTACTACGAGCAGTACTTC
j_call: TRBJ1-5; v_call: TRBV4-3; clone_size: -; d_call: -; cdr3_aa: CASSQDRGNQPQHF; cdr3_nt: TGCGCCAGCAGCCAAGACAGGGGCAATCAGCCCCAGCATTTT